The T cell receptor beta chain under discussion was sequenced for a study of blood T cell repertoires in COVID-19. Method: immunoSEQ multiplex PCR; TCRdb's copy keeps in-frame clones and lacks some. This table has under 300,000 clones, around 80% appearing once. The origin of this receptor is a man at least 80 years old with acute or convalescent COVID-19. Sample: peripheral blood.

The CDR3 loop reads CASSELLAGGLSSYEQYF. DNA of the CDR3: TGTGCCAGCAGTGAACTCCTAGCGGGGGGCCTAAGCTCCTACGAGCAGTACTTC. The rearrangement uses TRBV6-1 and TRBJ2-7, with 11 bases lining up with TRBD2. V lost 2 bases, J lost 0 bases, and 9 bases stayed unmatched. Germline V gives CDR1 MNHNS, CDR2 SASEGT. This CDR3 is built from 18 residues.